Presented here are 19 T cell receptor beta chains from one specimen sequenced in a study of response to subunit inactivated influenza vaccine. Each CDR3 protein gets one entry after TCRdb re-called the RT-PCR reads with MiXCR. Of some 500,000 distinct CDR3 sequences listed, approximately 15% are singletons. The sequences come from CD4+ T cells sorted from PBMCs, collected less than 30 months after vaccination. These receptors were taken from a man between 45 and 75 years old who received an inactivated influenza vaccine.

This clonotype was seen many times. The chain couples TRBV3-1 to TRBJ2-7, with 11 bases matching TRBD2. The ends lost 1 base at V and 4 bases at J; junction bases unmatched: 6. Germline values: CDR1 LGHDT, CDR2 YNNKEL (reference sequence). The CDR3 is made up of 16 amino acids. The CDR3 DNA is TGTGCCAGCAGCCAAGGGCTACTAGCGGGGGATTACGAGCAGTACTTC. Translating it yields CASSQGLLAGDYEQYF.

Details on this clonotype: Just one base apart from a much larger clone, this may be a read error. This sequence joins TRBV5-6 and TRBJ2-2, with 9 bases lining up with TRBD1. This CDR3 spans 15 amino acids. Germline values: CDR1 SGHDT, CDR2 YYEEEE. This CDR3 reads CASSGTGQGTEELFF. CDR3 nucleotide sequence: TGTGCCAGCAGCGGGACAGGACAGGGGACCGAGGAGCTGTTTTTT.

This clonotype showed up just a few times. The gene calls are TRBV12-3 or TRBV12-4 and TRBJ2-1, with D uncertain. This CDR3 is built from 15 residues. V lost 6 bases, J lost 6 bases, and 18 bases lay in between. In nucleotides, the CDR3 is TGTGCCAGCAGGTTCCGGGCCATTCTCCCCAATGAGCAGTTCTTC. Translated, it gives CASRFRAILPNEQFF.

This clonotype was seen a handful of times. The chain links TRBV6-2 or TRBV6-3 to TRBJ1-6, with a tentative D call TRBD1 (5 bases). Trimming removed 6 bases from V and 12 bases from J, with 18 bases in between. Germline V gene data show CDR1 as MNHEY and CDR2 as SVGEGT. The CDR3 sequence is 14 residues long. In nucleotides, the CDR3 is TGTGCCAGCAGCCTGGGGGGAGCAATTCAACCCCTCCACTTT. Encoded protein: CASSLGGAIQPLHF.

This clonotype has a single count. This chain links TRBV27 with TRBJ2-3; perhaps TRBD2 as D (6 bases). With 1 base removed from V and 1 base from J, the gap between germline ends came to 9 bases. The CDR3 spans 15 residues. Germline loops: CDR1 MNHEY, CDR2 SMNVEV (reference sequence). For the CDR3, the DNA is TGTGCCAGCAGTTTATGGCGGGGCCGCACAGATACGCAGTATTTT. Encoded protein: CASSLWRGRTDTQYF.

This clonotype was seen repeatedly, ten times or more. This CDR3 is CASSLPGQGLTGELFF. The CDR3 DNA reads TGTGCCAGCAGTCTTCCGGGACAGGGGCTAACCGGGGAGCTGTTTTTT. The J gene is TRBJ2-2, the V gene TRBV12-3 or TRBV12-4, with 10 bases aligning to TRBD1. This CDR3 is built from 16 residues. V was clipped by 5 bases and J by 5 bases; unmatched bases: 8.

The chain links TRBV4-1 to TRBJ1-2; D unclear. The length of the CDR3 is 16 residues. From germline, CDR1 is MGHRA and CDR2 YSYEKL. V gave up 1 base and J gave up 2 bases, with 14 bases separating them. The CDR3 coding sequence is TGCGCCAGCAGCCAAGGCGTTGGTGATAGCAACTATGGCTACACCTTC. This sequence encodes CASSQGVGDSNYGYTF.

The rearrangement links TRBV20-1 to TRBJ2-7, with D maybe TRBD1 (5 bases). V dropped 0 bases and J dropped 6 bases, with 18 bases sitting between them. The CDR3 sequence is 15 residues long. Per the germline V gene, CDR1 is DFQATT and CDR2 is SNEGSKA (reference sequence). This CDR3 reads CSARDLRQGTAEQYF. In nucleotides, the CDR3 is TGCAGTGCTAGAGATTTGAGGCAGGGCACAGCCGAGCAGTACTTC.

This clonotype was detected a few times. The rearrangement links TRBV18 to TRBJ2-7; possible D gene TRBD2, 6 bases. The germline gives CDR1 KGHSH, CDR2 LQKENI. CDR3 length: 15 residues. V shed 3 bases and J shed 1 base, with 13 bases lying between them. The CDR3 DNA sequence: TGTGCCAGCTCACCGCTCCAGGCGGGGTCCTACGAGCAGTACTTC. Protein: CASSPLQAGSYEQYF. Complete variable domain (other parts from reference TRBV18 and TRBJ2-7): NAGVMQNPRHLVRRRGQEARLRCSPMKGHSHVYWYRQLPEEGLKFMVYLQKENIIDESGMPKERFSAEFPKEGPSILRIQQVVRGDSAAYFCASSPLQAGSYEQYFGPGTRLTVT.

The chain couples TRBV7-9 to TRBJ1-1, with no clear D. With 4 bases removed from V and 3 bases from J, the gap between germline ends came to 12 bases. The CDR3 totals 14 residues. Germline V CDR1 and CDR2: SEHNR, FQNEAQ (reference sequence). The CDR3: CASSSAGLDTEAFF. CDR3 sequence (DNA): TGTGCCAGCAGCTCAGCCGGCCTGGACACTGAAGCTTTCTTT.

CDR3: CASSPTRRETQYF. CDR3 sequence (DNA): TGTGCCAGCAGCCCCACTAGGAGAGAGACCCAGTACTTC. The chain combines TRBV28 with TRBJ2-5; D possibly corresponds to TRBD2 (5 bases). V lost 6 bases, J lost 4 bases, and 12 bases lay in between. Germline CDR1 and CDR2: MDHEN and SYDVKM. The CDR3 sequence is 13 residues long.

This clonotype showed up just a few times. The V gene is TRBV12-3 or TRBV12-4, the J gene TRBJ2-3, with a tentative D call TRBD1 (6 bases). The CDR3 runs to 13 residues. V was shortened by 7 bases and J by 1 base, with 9 bases between the two germline ends. The DNA for the CDR3 is TGTGCCAGCAAACAGGGTGGCACAGATACGCAGTATTTT. Encoded protein: CASKQGGTDTQYF.

This clonotype was seen only a few times. J is TRBJ2-1 and V is TRBV9; D may be TRBD1 (7 bases). CDR1 is SGDLS, CDR2 YYNGEE, per germline. The CDR3 covers 14 residues. Trimming shortened V by 0 bases and J by 7 bases, and 11 bases separated the two germline ends. The CDR3 DNA is TGTGCCAGCAGCGTAGTGTCAGGGGGGAATGAGCAGTTCTTC. Its translation is CASSVVSGGNEQFF.

This clonotype was counted at least ten times. V gene TRBV7-8 combines with J gene TRBJ1-2, with a tentative D call TRBD1 (5 bases). CDR1 and CDR2 (germline): SGHVS, FQNEAQ. Trimming left V 5 bases short and J 4 bases short, with 11 bases between. There are 13 residues in the CDR3. The CDR3 bases are TGTGCCAGCAGCACTGGGACGGGCTATGGCTACACCTTC. It is translated as CASSTGTGYGYTF.

The V call is TRBV2, the J call TRBJ1-1; D possibly corresponds to TRBD1 (6 bases). Per the germline V gene, CDR1 is SNHLY and CDR2 is FYNNEI. The CDR3 extends over 14 amino acids. V lost 3 bases and J 1 base, leaving 9 bases between the germline ends. The CDR3 bases are TGTGCCAGCAGTGACCCCAGGGGGAACACTGAAGCTTTCTTT. The encoded protein is CASSDPRGNTEAFF. The variable domain in full, completed from reference TRBV2 and TRBJ1-1, reads EPEVTQTPSHQVTQMGQEVILRCVPISNHLYFYWYRQILGQKVEFLVSFYNNEISEKSEIFDDQFSVERPDGSNFTLKIRSTKLEDSAMYFCASSDPRGNTEAFFGQGTRLTVV.

The V call is TRBV7-2, the J call TRBJ1-2; D ambiguous. The CDR3 has 13 amino acids. Trimming cost V 2 bases and J 6 bases, with 10 bases left between them. Germline CDR1 reads SGHTA; CDR2 reads FQGNSA. The CDR3 DNA sequence: TGTGCCAGCAGCTTAAGGCAAAGGCATGGCTACACCTTC. This gives the protein CASSLRQRHGYTF.

The chain uses TRBV7-9 and TRBJ2-7; D is possibly TRBD2 (6 bases). Germline lookup yields CDR1 SEHNR and CDR2 FQNEAQ (reference sequence). The CDR3 has 13 amino acids. V lost 1 base to trimming and J lost 7 bases, with 11 bases between them. CDR3 sequence (DNA): TGTGCCAGCAGCTTAGGTCGCCGGGAGGAGCAGTACTTC. It translates to CASSLGRREEQYF.

This clonotype was seen ten or more times. The chain carries TRBV6-2 or TRBV6-3 and TRBJ2-3; D remains ambiguous. Germline V gene sequence: CDR1 MNHEY, CDR2 SVGEGT. V was clipped by 3 bases and J by 1 base, with 11 bases between them. The CDR3 is made up of 15 amino acids. The CDR3 DNA reads as TGTGCCAGCAGTTATCGCGGAAGAGGCACAGATACGCAGTATTTT. It yields the protein CASSYRGRGTDTQYF.

The table lists this clonotype with a few counts. The DNA of the CDR3 is TGTGCCAGCAGTTTAAGCGGGCTAGCCAAAAACATTCAGTACTTC. Amino acids: CASSLSGLAKNIQYF. The rearrangement uses TRBV28 and TRBJ2-4, with D perhaps matching TRBD2 (6 bases). V lost 2 bases to trimming and J lost 0 bases, with 8 bases between them. The CDR3 totals 15 residues. Germline CDR1 and CDR2: MDHEN and SYDVKM.